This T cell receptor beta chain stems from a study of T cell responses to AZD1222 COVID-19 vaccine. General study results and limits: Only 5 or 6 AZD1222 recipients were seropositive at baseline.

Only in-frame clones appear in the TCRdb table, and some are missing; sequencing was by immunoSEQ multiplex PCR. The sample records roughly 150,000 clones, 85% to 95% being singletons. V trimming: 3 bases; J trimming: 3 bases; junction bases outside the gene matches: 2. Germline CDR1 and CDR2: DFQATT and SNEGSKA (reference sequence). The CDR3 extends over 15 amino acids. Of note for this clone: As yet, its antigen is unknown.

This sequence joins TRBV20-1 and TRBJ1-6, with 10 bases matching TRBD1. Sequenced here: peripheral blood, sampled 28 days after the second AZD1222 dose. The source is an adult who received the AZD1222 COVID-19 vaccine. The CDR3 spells CSASGDRGYNSPLHF. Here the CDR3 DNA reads TGCAGTGCTAGTGGGGACAGGGGCTATAATTCACCCCTCCACTTT.